This T cell receptor beta chain was retrieved from a study of T cell clonotyping in hematopoietic cell transplantation. Note on this clone: Its antigen is unidentified.

Sequencing was performed with immunoSEQ multiplex PCR; in TCRdb, only in-frame clones are kept and a portion is missing. The sample has approximately 46,000 clones; 85% to 90% are singletons. Findings of the study overall: Few recipient clonotypes overlapped donors; over 95% were de novo at given depth.

Time point in this sample: recipient sample about 28 days before transplant, after cytoreduction. Germline V CDR1 and CDR2: GTSNPN, SVGIG (reference sequence). The CDR3 totals 19 residues. V lost 1 base and J 4 bases, leaving 26 bases between the germline ends. The specimen comprised peripheral blood mononuclear cells, sampled before stem cell transplant. The rearrangement uses TRBV30 and TRBJ2-1; D possibly corresponds to TRBD2 (6 bases). The receptor was derived from a man aged 55-75 years with biphenotypic leukemia. Some clones in this sample may be carry-over from other donors' samples. In DNA, the CDR3 is TGTGCCTGGAGTGCCCAAACGTACACACTAGCCACGTTATACAATGAGCAGTTCTTC. It translates to CAWSAQTYTLATLYNEQFF. Filled out from reference TRBV30 and TRBJ2-1, the complete variable domain reads SQTIHQWPATLVQPVGSPLSLECTVEGTSNPNLYWYRQAAGRGLQLLFYSVGIGQISSEVPQNLSASRPQDRQFILSSKKLLLSDSGFYLCAWSAQTYTLATLYNEQFFGPGTRLTVL.